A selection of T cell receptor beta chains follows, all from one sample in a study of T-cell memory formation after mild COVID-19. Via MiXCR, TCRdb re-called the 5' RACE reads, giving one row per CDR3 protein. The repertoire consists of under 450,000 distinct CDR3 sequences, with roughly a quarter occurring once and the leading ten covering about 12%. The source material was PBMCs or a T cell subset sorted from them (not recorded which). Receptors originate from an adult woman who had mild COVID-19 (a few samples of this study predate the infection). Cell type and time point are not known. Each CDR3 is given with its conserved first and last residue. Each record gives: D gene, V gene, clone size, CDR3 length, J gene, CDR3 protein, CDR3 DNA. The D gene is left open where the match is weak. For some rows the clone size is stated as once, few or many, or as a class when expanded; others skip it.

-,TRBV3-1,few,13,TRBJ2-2,CASSQGTSGELFF,TGTGCCAGCAGCCAAGGGACATCCGGGGAGCTGTTTTTT
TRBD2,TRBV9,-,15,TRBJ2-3,CASSVGASGADTQYF,TGTGCCAGCAGCGTAGGGGCTAGCGGGGCCGATACGCAGTATTTT
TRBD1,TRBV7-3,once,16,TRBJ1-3,CASSSGQFRPENTIYF,TGTGCCAGCAGCTCGGGACAGTTCCGACCCGAAAACACCATATATTTT
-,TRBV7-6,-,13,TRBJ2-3,CASSSEFRDTQYF,TGTGCCAGCAGCTCAGAGTTTAGGGATACGCAGTATTTT
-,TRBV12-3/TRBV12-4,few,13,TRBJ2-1,CASSLYYSDEQFF,TGTGCCAGCAGTTTATACTATAGTGATGAGCAGTTCTTC
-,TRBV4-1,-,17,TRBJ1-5,CASSQGLIGPRSQPQHF,TGCGCCAGCAGCCAGGGTCTGATAGGCCCCCGAAGTCAGCCCCAGCATTTT
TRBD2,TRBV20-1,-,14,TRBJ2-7,CSASTSGSVNEQYF,TGCAGTGCTTCTACTAGCGGGAGTGTCAACGAGCAGTACTTC
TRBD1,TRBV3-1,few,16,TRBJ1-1,CASSQYRGRGVTEAFF,TGTGCCAGCAGCCAGTACAGGGGGCGAGGAGTCACTGAAGCTTTCTTT
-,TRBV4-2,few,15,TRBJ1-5,CASTRQVGTPQPQHF,TGTGCCAGCACCCGACAGGTCGGGACACCGCAGCCCCAGCATTTT
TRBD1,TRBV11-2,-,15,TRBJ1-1,CASSLRDRIRSEAFF,TGTGCCAGCAGCCTCCGGGACAGGATTCGGTCTGAAGCTTTCTTT
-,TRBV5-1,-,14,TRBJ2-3,CASSLEPGTDTQYF,TGCGCCAGCAGCTTGGAACCGGGGACAGATACGCAGTATTTT
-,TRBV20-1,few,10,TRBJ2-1,CSASFGRQFF,TGCAGTGCTAGTTTTGGGCGGCAGTTCTTC
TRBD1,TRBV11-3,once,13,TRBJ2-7,CASNSRDRVRQDF,TGTGCCAGCAACTCTAGGGACAGGGTCCGTCAGGACTTC
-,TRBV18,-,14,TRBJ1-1,CASSPQRGLSEAFF,TGTGCCAGCTCACCCCAACGAGGGTTGTCTGAAGCTTTCTTT
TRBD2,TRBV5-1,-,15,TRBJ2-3,CASSEWTSNTDTQYF,TGCGCCAGCAGCGAATGGACTAGCAACACAGATACGCAGTATTTT